These T cell receptor beta chains were read from a single sample in a study of blood T cell repertoires in COVID-19. Sequenced by immunoSEQ multiplex PCR; TCRdb stores in-frame clones only, minus some. Among approximately 90,000 clones listed, around nine tenths were seen once. The sample comprised peripheral blood. The receptors derive from a man older than 75 with active or convalescent COVID-19. Each CDR3 is given with its conserved first and last residue. A D gene is named only where the DNA matches it firmly. Only some rows state a clone size, as once, few, many or a class for expanded clones.

v_call	cdr3_length	j_call	d_call	clone_size	cdr3_aa	cdr3_nt
TRBV18	13	TRBJ2-3	NA	once	CASSEGNTDTQYF	TGTGCCAGCTCCGAGGGTAACACAGATACGCAGTATTTT
TRBV18	16	TRBJ2-3	NA	once	CASSLLERPGTDTQYF	TGTGCCAGCTCCCTTTTGGAGAGGCCAGGCACAGATACGCAGTATTTT
TRBV24-1	18	TRBJ2-1	TRBD2	once	CATSDLPSGRGIYNEQFF	TGTGCCACCAGTGATTTGCCTAGCGGGAGGGGGATATACAATGAGCAGTTCTTC
TRBV3-1/TRBV3-2	15	TRBJ1-2	NA	NA	CASSRGLPGLYGYTF	TGTGCCAGCAGCCGAGGCTTACCAGGACTCTATGGCTACACCTTC
TRBV7-3	18	TRBJ1-1	TRBD1	NA	CASSLRPLTGGASAEAFF	TGTGCCAGCAGCTTAAGGCCCCTCACAGGGGGCGCGTCGGCTGAAGCTTTCTTT
TRBV4-3	16	TRBJ2-1	TRBD2	few	CASSQDWGLAGVRQFF	TGCGCCAGCAGCCAAGATTGGGGACTAGCGGGAGTTCGGCAGTTCTTC
TRBV6-5	12	TRBJ2-7	TRBD2	NA	CASKASGYEQYF	TGTGCCAGCAAGGCTAGCGGCTACGAGCAGTACTTC
TRBV27	14	TRBJ2-4	TRBD1	NA	CASRQGPIGDIQYF	TGTGCCAGCAGACAGGGGCCCATTGGGGACATTCAGTACTTC
TRBV27	17	TRBJ1-5	TRBD1	NA	CASRPGTGGRGNQPQHF	TGTGCCAGCAGACCCGGGACAGGGGGCAGAGGCAATCAGCCCCAGCATTTT
TRBV4-2	15	TRBJ1-4	NA	NA	CASSQENRLAEKLFF	TGTGCCAGCAGCCAAGAGAACCGACTAGCGGAAAAACTGTTTTTT
TRBV5-1	14	TRBJ2-1	NA	NA	CASSLGTSSHEQFF	TGCGCCAGCAGCTTGGGAACTAGCTCACATGAGCAGTTCTTC
TRBV2	13	TRBJ1-4	TRBD1	once	CASSIDRAKKLFF	TGTGCCAGCAGTATAGACAGGGCCAAAAAACTGTTTTTT
TRBV27	16	TRBJ2-1	NA	NA	CASSLLPGSSYNEQFF	TGTGCCAGCAGTTTATTGCCGGGATCCTCCTACAATGAGCAGTTCTTC
TRBV28	16	TRBJ2-7	TRBD2	once	CASSPAGGDHSYEQYF	TGTGCCAGCAGTCCGGCGGGGGGCGATCACTCCTACGAGCAGTACTTC
TRBV27	16	TRBJ2-1	TRBD2	NA	CASSPRGTSENNEQFF	TGTGCCAGCAGTCCCCGGGGGACTAGCGAAAACAATGAGCAGTTCTTC
TRBV27	15	TRBJ2-7	TRBD2	NA	CASSPRLAGAYEQYF	TGTGCCAGCAGTCCAAGACTAGCGGGTGCCTACGAGCAGTACTTC
TRBV4-1	16	TRBJ2-3	NA	NA	CATAPGDLASTDTQYF	TGCGCCACGGCCCCCGGAGATCTGGCGAGCACAGATACGCAGTATTTT
TRBV14	13	TRBJ1-2	TRBD1	few	CASSLGTALGYTF	TGTGCCAGCAGCCTCGGGACAGCCTTGGGCTACACCTTC
TRBV7-2	13	TRBJ2-7	NA	NA	CASKRGGGNEQYF	TGTGCCAGCAAAAGGGGCGGGGGCAACGAGCAGTACTTC
TRBV7-8	13	TRBJ2-3	NA	NA	CASSLGGTDTQYF	TGTGCCAGCAGCTTGGGCGGCACAGATACGCAGTATTTT
TRBV12-5	18	TRBJ2-3	TRBD2	NA	CASGLVRRTSGRDHTQYF	TGTGCTAGTGGTTTGGTACGTCGGACTAGCGGGAGAGACCATACGCAGTATTTT
TRBV19	17	TRBJ2-7	TRBD2	NA	CASSAGLAGGASYEQYF	TGTGCCAGTAGTGCCGGACTAGCGGGAGGGGCTTCCTACGAGCAGTACTTC
TRBV4-3	13	TRBJ1-6	NA	NA	CASSQDRGLPLHF	TGCGCCAGCAGCCAAGATAGGGGTCTACCCCTCCACTTT
TRBV7-2	16	TRBJ1-5	NA	NA	CASSLNFQGLGQPQHF	TGTGCCAGCAGCTTAAATTTTCAGGGATTGGGGCAGCCCCAGCATTTT
TRBV5-5	11	TRBJ2-1	NA	many	CASSSQGVRFF	TGTGCCAGCAGCTCCCAGGGTGTGCGGTTCTTC
TRBV6-5	15	TRBJ2-5	NA	NA	CASSYTGSTRETQYF	TGTGCCAGCAGTTACACAGGGAGTACCCGAGAGACCCAGTACTTC
TRBV9	13	TRBJ1-6	NA	NA	CASSVAGDSPLHF	TGTGCCAGCAGCGTAGCGGGGGACTCACCCCTCCACTTT
TRBV24-1	16	TRBJ2-3	TRBD2	NA	CATSVAGGPQADTQYF	TGTGCCACCAGTGTTGCGGGAGGCCCGCAGGCAGATACGCAGTATTTT
TRBV19	15	TRBJ2-7	TRBD2	NA	CASSMKAGGSYEQYF	TGTGCCAGTAGTATGAAGGCGGGAGGAAGCTACGAGCAGTACTTC
TRBV6-5	12	TRBJ1-1	NA	NA	CASSFQGGKAFF	TGTGCCAGCAGTTTCCAGGGCGGGAAAGCTTTCTTT
TRBV5-8	15	TRBJ2-1	NA	NA	CASSQDLGRYNEQFF	TGTGCCAGCAGTCAAGATTTGGGGCGGTACAATGAGCAGTTCTTC
TRBV12-5	16	TRBJ1-1	TRBD1	NA	CASGDGTGGIGTEAFF	TGTGCTAGTGGGGACGGGACAGGGGGTATTGGAACTGAAGCTTTCTTT
TRBV7-2	15	TRBJ1-6	NA	NA	CASSKWTANNSPLHF	TGTGCCAGCAGTAAATGGACAGCGAATAATTCACCCCTCCACTTT
TRBV11-3	16	TRBJ2-7	TRBD1	NA	CASSAGEGTGGGEQYF	TGTGCCAGCAGCGCTGGGGAGGGGACAGGGGGAGGCGAGCAGTACTTC
TRBV2	13	TRBJ2-3	NA	NA	CASSELESGGQYF	TGTGCCAGCAGTGAGCTCGAGTCCGGCGGGCAGTATTTT
TRBV28	13	TRBJ1-2	TRBD1	NA	CASTRTGRYGYTF	TGTGCCAGCACCCGGACAGGGCGCTATGGCTACACCTTC
TRBV2	12	TRBJ1-2	TRBD1	NA	CASSGTAGSYTF	TGTGCCAGCAGCGGGACAGCAGGAAGCTACACCTTC
TRBV18	15	TRBJ1-2	TRBD1	few	CASSPPGQGKGGYTF	TGTGCCAGCTCACCTCCAGGACAGGGGAAGGGTGGCTACACCTTC
TRBV7-2	12	TRBJ1-2	NA	NA	CASSPEVMGYTF	TGTGCCAGCAGCCCCGAGGTGATGGGCTACACCTTC
TRBV7-2	14	TRBJ1-1	TRBD1	NA	CASSLEGTVTEAFF	TGTGCCAGCAGCTTAGAAGGGACAGTGACTGAAGCTTTCTTT
TRBV4-3	16	TRBJ2-1	TRBD2	few	CASSSSPSGRAEEQFF	TGCGCCAGCAGCTCCTCTCCTAGCGGGAGGGCCGAGGAGCAGTTCTTC